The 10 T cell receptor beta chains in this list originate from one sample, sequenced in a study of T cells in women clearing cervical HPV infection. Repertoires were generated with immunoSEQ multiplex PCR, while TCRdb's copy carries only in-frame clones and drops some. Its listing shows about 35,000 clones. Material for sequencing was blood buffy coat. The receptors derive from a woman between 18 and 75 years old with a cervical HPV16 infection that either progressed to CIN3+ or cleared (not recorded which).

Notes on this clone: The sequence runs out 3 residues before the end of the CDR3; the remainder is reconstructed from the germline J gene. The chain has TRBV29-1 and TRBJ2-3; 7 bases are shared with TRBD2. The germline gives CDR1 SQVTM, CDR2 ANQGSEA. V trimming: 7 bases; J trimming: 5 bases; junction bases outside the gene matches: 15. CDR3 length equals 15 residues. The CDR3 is CSATVGTSVRDTQYF. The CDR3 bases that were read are TGCAGCGCCACAGTGGGCACTAGCGTGAGAGATACG.

The CDR3 here is CASSLTETPNTEAFF. CDR3 bases read: TGCGCCAGCAGCTTGACAGAAACCCCGAACACTGAA. J is TRBJ1-1 and V is TRBV5-1; the D is unclear. The read ends 3 residues early relative to the CDR3; the germline J gene fills the gap. Germline V gene lookup returns CDR1 SGHRS and CDR2 YFSETQ. V lost 1 base and J 1 base, leaving 11 bases between the germline ends. The CDR3 extends over 15 amino acids.

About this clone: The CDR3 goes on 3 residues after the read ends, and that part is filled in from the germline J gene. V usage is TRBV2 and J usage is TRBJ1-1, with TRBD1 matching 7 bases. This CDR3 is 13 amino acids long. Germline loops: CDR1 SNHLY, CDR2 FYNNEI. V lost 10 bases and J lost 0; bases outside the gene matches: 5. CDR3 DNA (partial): TGTGCCACCCGCAGGGGGTTGAACACTGAA. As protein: CATRRGLNTE. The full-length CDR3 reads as CATRRGLNTEAFF.

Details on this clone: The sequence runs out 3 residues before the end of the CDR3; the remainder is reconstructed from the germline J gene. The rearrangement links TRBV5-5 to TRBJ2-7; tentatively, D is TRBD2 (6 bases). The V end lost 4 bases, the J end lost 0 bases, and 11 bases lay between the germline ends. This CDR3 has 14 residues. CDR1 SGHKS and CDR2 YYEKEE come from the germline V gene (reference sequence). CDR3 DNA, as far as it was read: TGTGCCAGCAGCCGACTAGGGGACTCCTACGAG. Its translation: CASSRLGDSYE. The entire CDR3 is CASSRLGDSYEQYF.

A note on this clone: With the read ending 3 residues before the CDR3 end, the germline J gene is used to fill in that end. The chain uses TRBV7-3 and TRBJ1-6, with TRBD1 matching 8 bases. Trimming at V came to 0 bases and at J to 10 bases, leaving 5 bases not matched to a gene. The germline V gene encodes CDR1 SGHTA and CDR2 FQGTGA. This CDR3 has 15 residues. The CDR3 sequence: CASSLTGQVGSPLHF. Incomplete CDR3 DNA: TGTGCCAGCAGCTTAACGGGACAGGTCGGATCACCC.

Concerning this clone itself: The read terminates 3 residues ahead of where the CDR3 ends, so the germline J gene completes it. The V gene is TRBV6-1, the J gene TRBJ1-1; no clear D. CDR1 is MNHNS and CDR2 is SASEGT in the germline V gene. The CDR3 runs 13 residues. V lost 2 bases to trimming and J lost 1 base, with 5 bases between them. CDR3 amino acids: CASSETWNTEAFF. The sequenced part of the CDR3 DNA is TGTGCCAGCAGTGAAACTTGGAACACTGAA.

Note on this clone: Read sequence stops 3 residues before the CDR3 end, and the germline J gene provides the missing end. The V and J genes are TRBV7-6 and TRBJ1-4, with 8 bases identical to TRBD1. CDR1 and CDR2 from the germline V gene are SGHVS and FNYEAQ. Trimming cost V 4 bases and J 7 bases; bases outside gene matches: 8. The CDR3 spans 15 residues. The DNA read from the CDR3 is TGTGCCAGCAGCTCCTCAGGGGGCGTTGGTGAAAAA. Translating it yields CASSSSGGVGEK. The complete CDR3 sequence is CASSSSGGVGEKLFF.

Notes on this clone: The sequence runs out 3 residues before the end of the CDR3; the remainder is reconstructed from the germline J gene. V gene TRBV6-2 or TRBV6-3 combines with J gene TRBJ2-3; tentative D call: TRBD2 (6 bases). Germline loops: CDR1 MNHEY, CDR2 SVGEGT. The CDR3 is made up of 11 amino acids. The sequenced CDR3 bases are TGTGCCAGCAGTTTAGCGGAGACG. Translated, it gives CASSLAET. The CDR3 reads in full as CASSLAETQYF.

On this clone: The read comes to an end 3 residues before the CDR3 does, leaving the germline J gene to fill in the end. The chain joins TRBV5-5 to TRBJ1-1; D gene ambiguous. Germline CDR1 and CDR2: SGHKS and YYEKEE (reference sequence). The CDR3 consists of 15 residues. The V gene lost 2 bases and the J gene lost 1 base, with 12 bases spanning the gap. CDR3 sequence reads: CASSFITGPNTEAFF. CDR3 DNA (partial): TGTGCCAGCAGCTTCATTACGGGTCCGAACACTGAA.

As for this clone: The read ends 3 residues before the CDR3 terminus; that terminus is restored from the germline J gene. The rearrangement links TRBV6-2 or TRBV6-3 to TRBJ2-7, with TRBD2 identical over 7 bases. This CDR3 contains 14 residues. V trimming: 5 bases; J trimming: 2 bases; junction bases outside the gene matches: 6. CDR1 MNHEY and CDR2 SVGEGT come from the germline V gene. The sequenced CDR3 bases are TGTGCCAGCAGTCGGGGAGGGTCCCCCTACGAG. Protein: CASSRGGSPYE. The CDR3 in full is CASSRGGSPYEQYF.